The present TCR beta chain was sequenced within a study of T cells expressing NK-cell markers (dated by TCRdb to 2018 to 2021). Broadly, across the study: Three sorted T-cell subsets (CD3+CD56+NKG2C+, CD3+CD56+NKG2C- and CD3+CD56-NKG2C+) from several donors had their TCR beta-chain repertoires profiled. All eight donors whose samples were sequenced were randomly selected healthy volunteers, three of them men and five women. The libraries were sequenced on Illumina HiSeq 2000/2500, MiSeq or NextSeq, producing 2 x 150 bp reads. Of the eight sequenced donors, seven were found to be HCMV-seropositive and one was found to be HCMV-seronegative. Broad study findings and their caveats: Those dominant clonotypes were again the most abundant among CD3+CD56-NKG2C+ cells in a few donors, at about 28.3-65%. For several donors, the dominant CD3+CD56+NKG2C+ clonotypes were among the top 10 CD8+ clonotypes and accounted for about 1.0-7.0% of CD8+ T cells. Whether the expanded NKG2C-expressing T cell clones were specific for HCMV antigens remained unclear.

For this clonotype: Its antigen is still unknown.

In the germline V gene, CDR1 corresponds to SQVTM and CDR2 to ANQGSEA. The CDR3 covers 15 residues, taking in both the cysteine and the phenylalanine. No DNA appears here. To determine HCMV serostatus, a commercial ELISA kit was used to detect HCMV-specific IgG in serum. Ficoll density gradient centrifugation was used to isolate peripheral blood mononuclear cells from blood. Sequencing instrument: Illumina HiSeq 2000. 5'RACE template switching, by which a universal primer site and unique molecular identifiers were added, was used to make TCR beta cDNA libraries. Synthesis of cDNA was primed from the TCR beta constant segment and was followed by two consecutive PCR amplification steps. On the study's bioinformatics: MIGEC was used to demultiplex reads and group the reads by UMI, and MiTCR was used to assemble and quantify clonotypes. Only TCR cDNA sequences supported by at least two reads were kept to exclude erroneous sequences. The tcR package was used for downstream repertoire analysis, and clonotypes were matched across fractions by CDR3 nucleotide sequence plus V segment. VDJmatch was used to annotate antigen specificity against VDJdb, with one amino acid substitution in CDR3 allowed. Following TCRdb reprocessing, every CDR3 protein sequence forms one entry, and DNA is not provided. The V and J calls were determined by TCRdb, not by the authors. The table kept for this sample lists around 21,000 distinct CDR3 sequences. In total, the top ten clones hold over 50% of the sample.

The origin of this receptor is a man aged 18 to 69 in good health. The chain couples TRBV29-1 to TRBJ2-3; TCRdb outputs TRBD2, but without DNA this stays unchecked. Material for sequencing was blood T cells: a sorted CD56 or NKG2C T cell subset, CD4+ or CD8+ T cells, or bulk PBMC T cells (not recorded which). The CDR3: CSVERDYPSRDTQYF.